This T cell receptor (beta chain) was captured in a study of T cell responses to AZD1222 COVID-19 vaccine. Study-wide points: Spike-specific TCR breadth rose after two AZD1222 doses, and depth rose as well. There were repertoire samples only from the period after the peak T cell response.

Measured with immunoSEQ multiplex PCR; TCRdb has only the in-frame clones, and not every one. The table shows 85,000 to 95,000 clones, with around 90% occurring only once. The CDR3 contains 16 residues. The V gene's germline CDR1 is SGHTA and CDR2 FQGTGA. V dropped 6 bases and J dropped 8 bases, with 20 bases sitting between them. A remark on this clone: The target antigen is unknown.

The chain recombines TRBV7-3 with TRBJ1-6; perhaps TRBD1 as D (5 bases). The specimen comprised peripheral blood, sampled on day 0 of AZD1222 vaccination. The receptor was derived from an adult in good health. Here the CDR3 DNA reads TGTGCCAGCAGGTTTGATGGGGCATTATCGGATTCACCCCTCCACTTT. It translates to CASRFDGALSDSPLHF.